Listed here are 22 T cell receptor beta chains from one sample, sequenced in a study of graft-versus-host responses after intestinal transplantation. These receptors lack a known antigen. Data came from immunoSEQ multiplex PCR; TCRdb stores just in-frame clones and leaves some out. This table holds over 80,000 clones, about nine tenths found once. The starting material was unstimulated CD4+ T cells sorted from spleen or lymph node cells, obtained before transplant. These receptors all stem from a human donor who was the organ donor for an intestinal transplant.

The V call is TRBV2, the J call TRBJ1-2; weak D call: TRBD1 (5 bases). Germline values: CDR1 SNHLY, CDR2 FYNNEI. Trimming took 3 bases from V and 6 from J, leaving 11 bases between them. CDR3 length: 13 amino acids. The CDR3 loop reads CASSDGWGNGYTF. CDR3 nucleotide sequence: TGTGCCAGCAGTGATGGGTGGGGCAATGGCTACACCTTC.

The chain is built from TRBV7-6 and TRBJ1-1, with D unclear. The CDR3 consists of 13 residues. The germline V and J ends were trimmed by 5 bases and 1 base, with 8 bases remaining between them. Germline assignment: CDR1 SGHVS and CDR2 FNYEAQ. CDR3: CASSRLRNTEAFF. Here the CDR3 DNA reads TGTGCCAGCAGCCGCCTCAGGAACACTGAAGCTTTCTTT. Supplemented by reference TRBV7-6 and TRBJ1-1, the full variable domain reads GAGVSQSPRYKVTKRGQDVALRCDPISGHVSLYWYRQALGQGPEFLTYFNYEAQQDKSGLPNDRFSAERPEGSISTLTIQRTEQRDSAMYRCASSRLRNTEAFFGQGTRLTVV.

This chain links TRBV6-1 with TRBJ1-2, with D tentatively TRBD1 (6 bases). Trimming stripped 5 bases from V and 5 bases from J, with 9 bases between. The CDR3 consists of 12 residues. Germline V gene sequence: CDR1 MNHNS, CDR2 SASEGT. For the CDR3, the DNA is TGTGCCAGCAGTCCCCAGGGGTATGGCTACACCTTC. Its protein is CASSPQGYGYTF.

The CDR3 reads CAWAPSSYNSPLHF. CDR3 in DNA: TGTGCCTGGGCTCCGAGCTCCTATAATTCACCCCTCCACTTT. The V gene is TRBV30, the J gene TRBJ1-6, with no clear D. V lost 5 bases and J 0 bases, leaving 8 bases between the germline ends. CDR1 is GTSNPN, CDR2 SVGIG, per germline (reference sequence). The CDR3 is made up of 14 amino acids.

The rearrangement joins TRBV25-1 to TRBJ1-6, with 9 bases identical to TRBD1. The J segment lost 7 bases and the V segment lost 6 bases, leaving 10 bases of the junction unmatched. This CDR3 has 16 amino acids. Germline V CDR1 and CDR2: MGHDK, SYGVNS. The CDR3: CASRPPLGQGNSPLHF. CDR3 in DNA: TGTGCCAGCAGGCCCCCGTTAGGACAGGGGAATTCACCCCTCCACTTT.

The V and J genes are TRBV6-6 and TRBJ1-5, with D unresolved. Trimming took off 6 bases at V and 4 bases at J, with 19 bases between the two ends. This CDR3 is built from 16 residues. Germline CDR1 reads MNHNY; CDR2 reads SVGAGI (reference sequence). The CDR3 is CASSMDGATLNQPQHF. The CDR3, as DNA: TGTGCCAGCAGCATGGATGGAGCAACCTTAAATCAGCCCCAGCATTTT.

V and J are TRBV5-6 and TRBJ1-2; D may be TRBD1 (6 bases). V shed 5 bases and J shed 2 bases, with 13 bases lying between them. Germline CDR1 reads SGHDT; CDR2 reads YYEEEE. The CDR3 sequence is 14 residues long. The CDR3 nucleotides read TGTGCCAGCAGGAAGGGGGGGATGAACTATGGCTACACCTTC. This sequence encodes CASRKGGMNYGYTF. Full variable domain (missing parts from reference TRBV5-6 and TRBJ1-2): DAGVTQSPTHLIKTRGQQVTLRCSPKSGHDTVSWYQQALGQGPQFIFQYYEEEERQRGNFPDRFSGHQFPNYSSELNVNALLLGDSALYLCASRKGGMNYGYTFGSGTRLTVV.

J is TRBJ1-1 and V is TRBV1; the table names TRBD1, a call not compared with the DNA. TRBV1 constitutes a pseudogene. CDR3 length: 13 amino acids. CDR3 DNA: TGCACCAGCAGCCAACAGATGAACACTGAAGCTTTCTTT. Translating gives CTSSQQMNTEAFF.

The chain combines TRBV27 with TRBJ2-5; TRBD2 aligns across 12 bases. CDR1 and CDR2 (germline): MNHEY, SMNVEV (reference sequence). J lost 2 bases, V lost 1 base, and 8 bases had no gene match. The CDR3 contains 18 residues. CDR3 in amino acids: CASSLFRLAGGPQETQYF. CDR3 nucleotides: TGTGCCAGCAGTTTATTTCGCCTAGCGGGGGGGCCACAAGAGACCCAGTACTTC.

This chain links TRBV29-1 with TRBJ2-7; 8 bases match TRBD2. Trimming removed 7 bases from V and 6 bases from J; junction bases left unmatched: 11. Germline CDR1 is SQVTM and CDR2 is ANQGSEA. The CDR3 length is 13 residues. CDR3 sequence (DNA): TGCAGCGCTGTAAGCGGGACTAGATCCGAGCAGTACTTC. Translating gives CSAVSGTRSEQYF.

This rearrangement joins TRBV6-4 to TRBJ2-1, with D perhaps TRBD1 (5 bases). V dropped 4 bases and J dropped 2 bases, with 12 bases sitting between them. Germline V CDR1 and CDR2: MRHNA, SNTAGT. The CDR3 runs to 15 residues. The CDR3 is CASSVGPATYNEQFF. Here the CDR3 DNA reads TGTGCCAGCAGTGTGGGGCCCGCCACCTACAATGAGCAGTTCTTC.

The chain couples TRBV5-1 to TRBJ2-1; 12 bases agree with TRBD2. Losses at the gene ends were 0 bases for V and 0 bases for J; bases not matched to a gene: 7. The CDR3 loop spans 19 amino acids. Germline loops: CDR1 SGHRS, CDR2 YFSETQ. CDR3 in amino acids: CASSLEGLAGGSSYNEQFF. Here the CDR3 DNA reads TGCGCCAGCAGCTTGGAGGGCCTAGCGGGGGGGAGCTCCTACAATGAGCAGTTCTTC.

V is TRBV5-1 and J is TRBJ2-1, with 16 nucleotides matching TRBD2. The germline CDR1 and CDR2 sequences are SGHRS and YFSETQ. The CDR3 consists of 13 residues. V trimming: 5 bases; J trimming: 13 bases; junction bases outside the gene matches: 3. CDR3 bases: TGCGCCAGCAGGGGACTAGCGGGGGGGTCTCAGTTCTTC. The encoded protein is CASRGLAGGSQFF.

The chain is built from TRBV7-2 and TRBJ2-3, with D tentatively TRBD1 (6 bases). In germline, CDR1 is SGHTA, CDR2 FQGNSA. The V and J ends lost 5 bases and 1 base respectively, with 16 bases between them. This CDR3 is built from 16 residues. CDR3 amino acids: CASSPQGGRRTDTQYF. The CDR3, as DNA: TGTGCCAGCAGCCCCCAAGGGGGACGGCGCACAGATACGCAGTATTTT.

The chain couples TRBV4-2 to TRBJ2-3, with D perhaps matching TRBD2 (5 bases). Germline CDR1 is LGHNA and CDR2 is YNFKEQ. The V end lost 4 bases, the J end lost 4 bases, and 15 bases lay between the germline ends. CDR3 size: 15 residues. CDR3 in DNA: TGTGCCAGCAGCCCACCTGGTTCGCGGGCAGATACGCAGTATTTT. The encoded protein is CASSPPGSRADTQYF.

This clone was seen only a few times. The gene calls are TRBV7-9 and TRBJ2-1, with 9 bases that match TRBD2. V lost 5 bases and J lost 6; bases outside the gene matches: 8. From germline, CDR1 is SEHNR and CDR2 FQNEAQ (reference sequence). CDR3 length equals 15 residues. This chain's CDR3 is CASSPGLASSNEQFF. The CDR3 DNA reads as TGTGCCAGCAGCCCGGGACTAGCCTCCAGCAATGAGCAGTTCTTC.

The J gene is TRBJ1-2, the V gene TRBV5-1; the match to TRBD1 covers 9 bases. The length of the CDR3 is 16 residues. Germline assignment: CDR1 SGHRS and CDR2 YFSETQ. Germline trimming cut 0 bases from V and 8 bases from J; bases unmatched to any gene: 11. CDR3 region: CASSLADRGGIGGYTF. For the CDR3, the DNA is TGCGCCAGCAGCTTGGCCGACAGGGGGGGTATAGGAGGCTACACCTTC.

J is TRBJ2-5 and V is TRBV4-3, with 7 positions matching TRBD1. The end of the DNA fits TRBJ2-7 better, so the J call may be wrong. The germline gives CDR1 LGHNA, CDR2 YSLEER. CDR3 length: 14 amino acids. CDR3 sequence: CASSQGTGQYEQYF. DNA for the CDR3: TGCGCCAGCAGCCAAGGGACAGGCCAGTACGAGCAGTACTTC.

This rearrangement joins TRBV5-1 to TRBJ2-7; possible D gene TRBD2, 5 bases. Germline V lookup: CDR1 SGHRS, CDR2 YFSETQ. The CDR3 totals 12 residues. Between the trimmed V and J ends, which lost 4 bases and 9 bases, there was a span of 14 bases. CDR3 bases: TGCGCCAGCAGCGCCTCGGGATATGGGCAGTACTTC. Encoded protein: CASSASGYGQYF. Variable domain in full (rest from reference TRBV5-1 and TRBJ2-7): KAGVTQTPRYLIKTRGQQVTLSCSPISGHRSVSWYQQTPGQGLQFLFEYFSETQRNKGNFPGRFSGRQFSNSRSEMNVSTLELGDSALYLCASSASGYGQYFGPGTRLTVT.

The chain employs TRBV2 and TRBJ2-3, with 8 bases matching TRBD2. CDR1 and CDR2 from the germline V gene are SNHLY and FYNNEI. V lost 2 bases to trimming and J lost 0 bases; unmatched junction nucleotides: 7. CDR3 size: 17 residues. DNA of the CDR3: TGTGCCAGCAGTGAAAAGTCTAGCGGGTTCAGCACAGATACGCAGTATTTT. Protein product: CASSEKSSGFSTDTQYF. The full variable domain, its missing parts supplied by reference TRBV2 and TRBJ2-3, is EPEVTQTPSHQVTQMGQEVILRCVPISNHLYFYWYRQILGQKVEFLVSFYNNEISEKSEIFDDQFSVERPDGSNFTLKIRSTKLEDSAMYFCASSEKSSGFSTDTQYFGPGTRLTVL.

This clone was observed once. V is TRBV6-6 and J is TRBJ2-5, with TRBD1 matching 7 bases. The DNA end favors TRBJ2-7, so the J call may be wrong. CDR1 is MNHNY and CDR2 is SVGAGI in the germline V gene (reference sequence). This CDR3 spans 14 amino acids. In DNA form, the CDR3 reads TGTGCCAGCAGCGGAAACCGACAGGGCTACGAGCAGTACTTC. Protein product: CASSGNRQGYEQYF.

The rearrangement links TRBV7-3 to TRBJ1-6, with D possibly TRBD1 on 5 matching bases. This CDR3 spans 16 amino acids. Trimming removed 0 bases at V and 2 bases at J, with 8 bases between. Germline V gene lookup returns CDR1 SGHTA and CDR2 FQGTGA. CDR3 bases: TGTGCCAGCAGCTTAACAGGGGTTCCCTATAATTCACCCCTCCACTTT. Its protein is CASSLTGVPYNSPLHF.